The T cell receptor (beta chain) under discussion was sequenced for a study of radiation and T cells in renal cell carcinoma. Broader study findings: Baseline intratumoral clonotype presence is unknown without pretreatment biopsies. From baseline, blood top tumor clonotypes peaked at 2 weeks post-radiation.

Produced via immunoSEQ multiplex PCR; TCRdb's table is partial and in-frame only. The table lists some 120,000 clones, roughly 80% of them singletons. CDR1 is SEHNR, CDR2 FQNEAQ, per germline (reference sequence). The V end lost 1 base, the J end lost 6 bases, and 12 bases lay between the germline ends. The length of the CDR3 is 14 residues. Noted time point: baseline pretreatment blood. Treatment of the sample: 15 Gy SBRT to primary tumor, nephrectomy 4 weeks later. Blood was sampled at baseline, 2 weeks and 4 weeks after SBRT. A word on this clone: Its antigen is still unknown.

This clonotype was obtained from a woman in her sixties with renal cell carcinoma. The V call is TRBV7-9, the J call TRBJ1-2; D uncertain. The source was blood, collected from a patient whose treatment included radiotherapy and nephrectomy. In DNA, the CDR3 is TGTGCCAGCAGCTTAGACTCTACCTGGGATGGCTACACCTTC. Amino acids: CASSLDSTWDGYTF.